The 2 T cell receptor beta chains given below trace back to one sample, sequenced in a study of cytomegalovirus exposure and HLA in healthy donors. The PCR used 60 Vbeta and 13 Jbeta primers. Profiled with immunoSEQ multiplex PCR; TCRdb holds only in-frame clones, not every one. The sample lists roughly 130,000 clones; around four fifths were seen once. The specimen was PBMCs. These receptors were obtained from a man aged 25 to 40 in good health and CMV-seronegative.

The chain's CDR3 is CASSEARQGNEKLFF. CDR3 bases: TGTGCCAGCAGCGAGGCGAGACAGGGGAATGAAAAACTGTTTTTT. The rearrangement joins TRBV5-4 to TRBJ1-4, with 8 positions matching TRBD1. Germline trimming cut 4 bases from V and 5 bases from J; bases unmatched to any gene: 7. From germline, CDR1 is SGHNT and CDR2 YYREEE (reference sequence). This CDR3 spans 15 amino acids.

The chain has TRBV6-5 and TRBJ2-5, with 8 positions matching TRBD1. Germline CDR1 and CDR2: MNHEY and SVGAGI. The CDR3 consists of 14 residues. The V gene end was trimmed by 6 bases and the J gene end by 2 bases; junction bases not matched to a gene: 5. CDR3 protein: CASSGTGYQETQYF. The DNA of the CDR3 is TGTGCCAGCAGCGGGACAGGTTATCAAGAGACCCAGTACTTC.